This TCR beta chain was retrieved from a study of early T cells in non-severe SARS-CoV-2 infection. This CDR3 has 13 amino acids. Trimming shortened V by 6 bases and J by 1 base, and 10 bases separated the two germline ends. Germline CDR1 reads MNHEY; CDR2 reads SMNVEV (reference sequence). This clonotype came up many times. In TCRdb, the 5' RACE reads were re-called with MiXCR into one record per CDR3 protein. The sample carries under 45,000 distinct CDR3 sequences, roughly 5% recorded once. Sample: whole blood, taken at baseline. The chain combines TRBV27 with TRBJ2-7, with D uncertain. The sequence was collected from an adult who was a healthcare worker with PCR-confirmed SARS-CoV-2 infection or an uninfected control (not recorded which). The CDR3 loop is CASSLRPSYEQYF. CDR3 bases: TGTGCCAGCAGCCTGCGACCTTCCTACGAGCAGTACTTC.